The 9 T cell receptor beta chains given below trace back to one sample, sequenced in a study of CD8 T cells in ankylosing spondylitis (TCRdb year 2017). Libraries were prepared through 5' RACE. Sequencing relied on an Illumina HiSeq 2500. TCRdb reanalyzed the raw reads on its own, using fastp at Q25 for trimming and MiXCR for clone calling, and kept in-frame beta chains. Duplicate CDR3 protein sequences are folded into a single record with the most common DNA and genes. This sample comprises 200,000 to 300,000 distinct CDR3 sequences, 30% to 35% of them detected only once. Around 4.2% of the sample rests with the top ten. Material: blood, either unsorted or a sorted T cell fraction (not recorded which). The receptor set was obtained from a male donor with ankylosing spondylitis or in good health (not recorded which).

This clonotype was seen many times. The chain recombines TRBV6-1 with TRBJ2-3; TRBD2 aligns across 11 bases. V lost 5 bases and J lost 0; bases outside the gene matches: 13. The CDR3 spans 19 residues. Germline lookup yields CDR1 MNHNS and CDR2 SASEGT. CDR3 sequence: CASSPNSGGASTSTDTQYF. The DNA for the CDR3 is TGTGCCAGCAGTCCCAATAGCGGGGGGGCCTCAACTAGCACAGATACGCAGTATTTT.

The chain uses TRBV15 and TRBJ2-7; TRBD1 agrees at 8 bases. Germline values: CDR1 LNHNV, CDR2 YYDKDF (reference sequence). The CDR3 runs 13 residues. The J segment lost 4 bases and the V segment lost 3 bases, leaving 2 bases of the junction unmatched. For the CDR3, the DNA is TGTGCCACCAGCAGCGGACAGGGATACGAGCAGTACTTC. It yields the protein CATSSGQGYEQYF.

This clonotype was seen a few times. The CDR3 here is CASRFLAGGNSPLHF. CDR3 nucleotide sequence: TGCGCCAGCCGGTTCCTGGCAGGGGGAAATTCACCCCTCCACTTT. The gene calls are TRBV5-1 and TRBJ1-6, with 7 bases identical to TRBD1. This CDR3 spans 15 amino acids. Germline V CDR1 and CDR2: SGHRS, YFSETQ. Trimming removed 7 bases from V and 7 bases from J; junction bases left unmatched: 11.

CDR3 sequence: CSAEGDRGPTQYF. DNA for the CDR3: TGCAGCGCTGAGGGGGACAGGGGGCCTACCCAGTACTTC. The chain uses TRBV29-1 and TRBJ2-5; 12 bases map to TRBD1. CDR1 is SQVTM and CDR2 is ANQGSEA in the germline V gene. This CDR3 has 13 amino acids. Trimming cost V 7 bases and J 8 bases; bases outside gene matches: 8.

The table lists this clonotype with a few counts. The chain has TRBV7-2 and TRBJ2-3; 7 nucleotides align to TRBD2. The V and J ends lost 4 bases and 3 bases, in that order; junction bases with no gene match: 7. Looked up from germline, CDR1 is SGHTA and CDR2 is FQGNSA. The CDR3 is made up of 15 amino acids. The CDR3 loop is CASSSSGWATDTQYF. For the CDR3, the DNA is TGTGCCAGCAGCTCTAGCGGATGGGCTACAGATACGCAGTATTTT.

This rearrangement joins TRBV16 to TRBJ1-5, with 9 bases fitting TRBD1. The CDR3 consists of 15 residues. V dropped 2 bases and J dropped 5; count of bases not matched to a gene: 4. Germline V gene data show CDR1 as KGHSY and CDR2 as FQNENV. The CDR3 loop reads CASSQPDRGDQPQHF. The CDR3 nucleotides are TGTGCCAGCAGCCAACCGGACAGGGGCGATCAGCCCCAGCATTTT.

This clonotype occurred a few times. The gene calls are TRBV12-3 or TRBV12-4 and TRBJ2-2, with D perhaps being TRBD1 or TRBD2 (5 bases each). V was cut by 6 bases and J by 5 bases, with 13 bases left in between. The CDR3 extends over 14 amino acids. The CDR3 here is CASSRDHSTGELFF. CDR3 in DNA: TGTGCCAGCAGCCGGGACCATTCAACCGGGGAGCTGTTTTTT.

J is TRBJ2-4 and V is TRBV27, with 7 bases that match TRBD2. The CDR3 sequence is 13 residues long. From germline, CDR1 is MNHEY and CDR2 SMNVEV (reference sequence). V dropped 6 bases and J dropped 8; count of bases not matched to a gene: 7. In DNA form, the CDR3 reads TGTGCCAGCAGAGGGGCGGGGGAGGACATTCAGTACTTC. Protein sequence: CASRGAGEDIQYF.

The chain couples TRBV12-3 or TRBV12-4 to TRBJ2-7; weak D call: TRBD1 (6 bases). V lost 2 bases, J lost 5 bases, and 10 bases lay in between. The CDR3 has 13 amino acids. The CDR3 sequence: CASSLNRADEQYF. In DNA form, the CDR3 reads TGTGCCAGCAGTTTAAACAGGGCAGACGAGCAGTACTTC.